This paragraph covers one T cell receptor (beta chain) sequence. Its antigen is as yet unknown. This sample was taken from a study of cytomegalovirus exposure and HLA in healthy donors. The CDR3 has 15 residues. Trimming pared 4 bases from V and 3 bases from J, leaving 14 bases between. Germline lookup yields CDR1 SGHTA and CDR2 FQGNSA. The study's findings and limits: Presence/absence analyses supposed approximately even sequencing depth among donors. The productive fraction for most TCR beta V segments was about 87% or about 30% in an earlier analysis.

The study ran its PCR with 60 Vbeta and 13 Jbeta primers. The protocol was immunoSEQ multiplex PCR, while the TCRdb copy is restricted to in-frame clones and leaves out a portion. The sample has some 180,000 clones, 82% seen once. The sequence came from a man aged 35-49 years in good health and CMV-seronegative. V and J are TRBV7-2 and TRBJ2-3; D uncertain. The specimen was PBMCs. CDR3 in DNA: TGTGCCAGCAGCTATCCACTGAGTGGTACAGATACGCAGTATTTT. It specifies CASSYPLSGTDTQYF.